The entry below describes one T cell receptor beta chain. Per the original data handling: Amplification of reference gene primers provided the estimated nucleated cell counts. The assay was immunoSEQ multiplex PCR, and TCRdb's table has in-frame clones only and misses some. That table gives V, J and clone size, and the DNA gave D and trimming. The data contain some 80,000 clones, under 80% of them seen just once; the ten biggest clones take up around 9.5%. These data belong to a study of blood T cell repertoires in COVID-19. Turning to the study itself: Acute-phase and convalescent COVID-19 samples originated in the United States, Italy and Spain. PBMCs, B-cell-depleted T cells, or T cells provided the cDNA or gDNA that made up the material.

Germline assignment: CDR1 SGHDT and CDR2 YYEEEE. Germline trimming cut 4 bases from V and 13 bases from J; bases unmatched to any gene: 4. CDR3 size: 10 residues. Sequencing used peripheral blood. The V call is TRBV5-6, the J call TRBJ1-2, with TRBD1 identical over 7 bases. This TCR was sampled from a human donor in a cohort sampled during active COVID-19. CDR3 sequence (DNA): TGTGCCAGCAGCGGTACAGGGGTCACCTTC. Protein: CASSGTGVTF.